A selection of T cell receptor beta chains follows, all from one sample in a study of T cell repertoires in cytomegalovirus infection. TCRdb itself ran the reads through MiXCR, one entry per CDR3 protein. The sample carries roughly 180,000 distinct CDR3 sequences, about 15% recorded once. The specimen sequenced was CD8+ T cells from PBMCs. These receptors were collected from a human donor in good health (CMV status not recorded). Some clones in this sample may be carry-over from other donors' samples. CDR3s include the opening cysteine and the closing phenylalanine or tryptophan. The D gene is left open where the match is weak. Not every row has a clone size; where given, it reads once, few, many or a size class.

J	size	V	D	CDR3	DNA
TRBJ1-1	few	TRBV7-9	NA	CASSLKGRRDANTEAFF	TGTGCCAGCAGCTTAAAGGGTCGGAGGGACGCGAACACTGAAGCTTTCTTT
TRBJ2-1	NA	TRBV20-1	TRBD1	CSATHRTGYNEQFF	TGCAGTGCTACTCATAGGACAGGGTACAATGAGCAGTTCTTC
TRBJ1-2	few	TRBV28	NA	CASSPNLQGVDYGYTF	TGTGCCAGCAGTCCGAACCTACAGGGTGTCGACTATGGCTACACCTTC
TRBJ2-2	NA	TRBV12-3/TRBV12-4	NA	CASSPLPADTGELFF	TGTGCCAGCAGTCCGCTCCCGGCGGACACCGGGGAGCTGTTTTTT
TRBJ2-1	few	TRBV7-9	NA	CASSLSSADRYNEQFF	TGTGCCAGCAGCTTATCTAGCGCCGACCGCTACAATGAGCAGTTCTTC
TRBJ2-6	NA	TRBV10-2	NA	CASSSTKLGGANVLTF	TGCGCCAGCAGCTCAACAAAGCTCGGAGGGGCCAACGTCCTGACTTTC
TRBJ2-6	once	TRBV20-1	NA	CSAKVSGANVLTF	TGCAGTGCTAAGGTCTCTGGGGCCAACGTCCTGACTTTC
TRBJ2-1	NA	TRBV6-5	TRBD2	CASSLGLASYNEQFF	TGTGCCAGCAGTTTGGGACTAGCCTCCTACAATGAGCAGTTCTTC
TRBJ1-1	few	TRBV30	TRBD1	CAWSISGQGPEAFF	TGTGCCTGGAGTATTTCCGGACAGGGCCCTGAAGCTTTCTTT
TRBJ2-7	NA	TRBV7-9	TRBD1	CASSPRDRVHEQYF	TGTGCCAGCAGCCCCCGGGACAGGGTCCACGAGCAGTACTTC
TRBJ2-7	few	TRBV30	NA	CAWTAGLEQYF	TGTGCCTGGACGGCGGGTCTCGAGCAGTACTTC
TRBJ1-5	few	TRBV12-5	TRBD1	CASGPFTGVSQPQHF	TGTGCTAGTGGTCCCTTCACAGGGGTGAGTCAGCCCCAGCATTTT
TRBJ1-2	NA	TRBV20-1	TRBD1	CSARDLGQGAIGYTF	TGCAGTGCTAGAGATTTGGGACAGGGGGCGATCGGCTACACCTTC
TRBJ2-4	NA	TRBV12-5	TRBD2	CASGSLPGGRDIQYF	TGTGCTAGTGGTTCCCTACCGGGGGGGAGGGACATTCAGTACTTC
TRBJ1-1	once	TRBV27	NA	CASSLKGDTEAFF	TGTGCCAGCAGTTTGAAGGGGGACACTGAAGCTTTCTTT
TRBJ2-2	NA	TRBV12-3/TRBV12-4	NA	CASSLAHTGELFF	TGTGCCAGCAGTTTAGCGCACACCGGGGAGCTGTTTTTT
TRBJ2-3	NA	TRBV7-3	NA	CASSSEPFSTDTQYF	TGTGCCAGCAGCTCAGAACCTTTTAGCACAGATACGCAGTATTTT
TRBJ2-1	NA	TRBV5-4	NA	CASSSPSRALNEQFF	TGTGCCAGCAGCTCGCCGAGCAGGGCCCTCAATGAGCAGTTCTTC
TRBJ2-1	NA	TRBV6-5	TRBD2	CASKLAGGRDEQFF	TGTGCCAGCAAACTAGCGGGGGGACGGGATGAGCAGTTCTTC
TRBJ2-1	NA	TRBV14	NA	CASSQGITLGRAYNEQFF	TGTGCCAGCAGCCAAGGGATTACTTTAGGAAGGGCTTACAATGAGCAGTTCTTC
TRBJ2-3	few	TRBV10-3	TRBD2	CAIEGPQTSGGTDTQYF	TGTGCCATCGAGGGGCCCCAGACTAGCGGGGGCACAGATACGCAGTATTTT
TRBJ2-3	few	TRBV12-3/TRBV12-4	NA	CASSLAGTQYF	TGTGCCAGCAGTTTGGCTGGTACGCAGTATTTT
TRBJ1-3	NA	TRBV14	NA	CASSQEGGRATIYF	TGTGCCAGCAGCCAAGAAGGAGGCCGGGCCACCATATATTTT
TRBJ2-1	few	TRBV29-1	NA	CSVGGSSYNEQFF	TGCAGCGTTGGGGGGAGCTCCTACAATGAGCAGTTCTTC
TRBJ2-3	NA	TRBV5-1	NA	CASSLWALGSTDTQYF	TGCGCCAGCAGCTTGTGGGCACTGGGAAGCACAGATACGCAGTATTTT
TRBJ1-5	many	TRBV28	NA	CASSLSTEGLTVRGGNQPQHF	TGTGCCAGCAGTTTATCCACTGAGGGGTTGACAGTGCGGGGCGGCAATCAGCCCCAGCATTTT